The clone carrying this T cell receptor (beta chain) was seen only a few times. It was RNA transcripts that yielded the amplified TCR beta CDR3 regions. The HTBI primer set was used in a first-round RT-PCR of the TCR CDR3. TCRdb reprocessed the multiplex PCR reads via MiXCR and lists one record per CDR3 protein. The profile shows roughly 300,000 distinct CDR3 sequences, around a quarter of them singletons. The data belong to a study of T cells in Graves' hyperthyroidism and ophthalmopathy. Germline V gene lookup returns CDR1 MDHEN and CDR2 SYDVKM. The ends were cut back, 2 bases at V and 0 bases at J, with 8 bases in the middle. This CDR3 region has 14 residues.

Source material: blood. This chain uses TRBV28 with TRBJ2-7; D unclear. This sequence was found in a man aged 35 to 55 with Graves' hyperthyroidism that later progressed to Graves' ophthalmopathy. CDR3 residues: CASSLAELSYEQYF. CDR3 nucleotides: TGTGCCAGCAGTTTAGCTGAACTCTCCTACGAGCAGTACTTC.